This is a list of T cell receptor beta chains from one sample in a study of T cells in Graves' hyperthyroidism and ophthalmopathy. A single record per CDR3 protein comes from TCRdb applying MiXCR to the multiplex PCR reads. There are around 690,000 distinct CDR3 sequences in the sample; 15% to 20% occur only once, and less than 20% lies in the top ten. Sequences were obtained from blood. These receptor sequences come from a man in his fifties with Graves' hyperthyroidism. Both conserved end residues are part of each CDR3. A D gene is named only where the DNA matches it firmly. Rows may omit the clone size; those that give it use once, few, many or a size class.

D	size	V	J	DNA	CDR3
.	.	TRBV5-6	TRBJ2-2	TGCGCCAGCAGCTGGACTAACGGGACCCCCACCGGGGAGCTGTTTTTT	CASSWTNGTPTGELFF
TRBD1	.	TRBV7-4	TRBJ1-1	TGTGCCACTAAGGGACAGATGAACACTGAAGCTTTCTTT	CATKGQMNTEAFF
TRBD2	many	TRBV20-1	TRBJ2-1	TGCAGTGCTCTTAGCGGGAAGAGCTCCTACAATGAGCAGTTCTTC	CSALSGKSSYNEQFF
.	.	TRBV24-1	TRBJ2-3	TGTGCCACCAGTGATTTTGACACAAACACAGATACGCAGTATTTT	CATSDFDTNTDTQYF
TRBD1	few	TRBV12-3/TRBV12-4	TRBJ1-5	TGTGCCAGCAGGGCCGGGACAGGGGCGCAGCCCCAGCATTTT	CASRAGTGAQPQHF
.	.	TRBV29-1	TRBJ1-1	TGCAGCGTTGAGAGGCTGAGAGCGGTGAGCACTGAAGCTTTCTTT	CSVERLRAVSTEAFF
TRBD1	many	TRBV10-3	TRBJ1-2	TGTGCCATCAGTGAGGACAGGGGAGCGGCTGGCTACACCTTC	CAISEDRGAAGYTF
TRBD2	many	TRBV20-1	TRBJ2-7	TGCAGTGCCAGAAGGACTAGCGGGAGTAGGCAGTACTTC	CSARRTSGSRQYF
.	.	TRBV11-2	TRBJ2-4	TGTGCCAGCAGCTCCAACAAGGGGCGTGTTCTCATTCAGTACTTC	CASSSNKGRVLIQYF
.	many	TRBV2	TRBJ2-1	TGTGCCAGCAGTGTAGAGGCTTTCTTCAATGAGCAGTTCTTC	CASSVEAFFNEQFF
TRBD2	.	TRBV30	TRBJ2-2	TGTGCCTGGAGTGTACAGGTAGCGGGAGCCCCCGGGGCCGGGGAGCTGTTTTTT	CAWSVQVAGAPGAGELFF
TRBD1	many	TRBV5-1	TRBJ1-4	TGCGCCAGCAGGGAATTCAGGACAGGGGGCGGAACTAATGAAAAACTGTTTTTT	CASREFRTGGGTNEKLFF
TRBD1	many	TRBV6-1	TRBJ1-2	TGTGCCAGCAGTTTCATTCGGACAGGGTCCTATGGCTACACCTTC	CASSFIRTGSYGYTF
.	.	TRBV29-1	TRBJ2-7	TGCAGCGTTGAAGGAGAATCCTGGGGTCCCTACGAGCAGTACTTC	CSVEGESWGPYEQYF
TRBD2	many	TRBV7-2	TRBJ2-7	TGTGCCAGCAGCAATTTTCTAGCGGGGGGGAGAGAGCAGTACTTC	CASSNFLAGGREQYF
.	many	TRBV11-3	TRBJ2-7	TGTGCCAGCAGCTCCGGGACGGTGAAATTATACGAGCAGTACTTC	CASSSGTVKLYEQYF
.	.	TRBV9	TRBJ1-1	TGTGCCAGCAGCGTAGGACTGCTGGCGGACACTGAAGCTTCCTTT	CASSVGLLADTEASF
.	.	TRBV7-9	TRBJ1-5	TGTGCCAGCAGCTTAGCGGGACGCGGGATTCAGCCCCAGCATTTT	CASSLAGRGIQPQHF
TRBD1	few	TRBV28	TRBJ2-7	TGTGCCAGCAGTCCCTTTCAGGGGGCGTTTTACGAGCAGTACTTC	CASSPFQGAFYEQYF
.	.	TRBV4-1	TRBJ1-2	TGCGCCAGCAGCCAAGAAAGTAGCGGGACCGGGAACTATGGCTACACCTTC	CASSQESSGTGNYGYTF
.	many	TRBV28	TRBJ2-7	TGTGCCAGCTGTTATTTCGGCACCGACTACGAGCAGTACTTC	CASCYFGTDYEQYF
TRBD1	many	TRBV6-5	TRBJ1-2	TGTGCCAGCAGTTACTCCGGACAGGAAGGCTATGGCTACACCTTC	CASSYSGQEGYGYTF
TRBD1	.	TRBV5-1	TRBJ2-7	TGCGCCAGCAGTGACGGGACAGGTCACTACGAGCAGTACTTC	CASSDGTGHYEQYF
.	many	TRBV28	TRBJ1-1	TGTGCCAGCAGTTTATCTGGGGTGGGAACTGAAGCTTTCTTT	CASSLSGVGTEAFF
.	.	TRBV12-3/TRBV12-4	TRBJ2-3	TGTGCCAGCAGCCACCCCTTGGGCACAGATACGCAGTATTTT	CASSHPLGTDTQYF
.	many	TRBV6-1	TRBJ1-1	TGTGCCAGCAGTGAGATCCCTTTGGCAGTGAACACTGAAGCTTTCTTT	CASSEIPLAVNTEAFF
.	many	TRBV6-5	TRBJ2-7	TGTGCCAGCAATAAGGGAGAGGGCTACGAGCAGTACTTC	CASNKGEGYEQYF
TRBD2	few	TRBV20-1	TRBJ2-7	TGCAGTGCTAGAGATAGTAAAACCAAGACTAGCGGGAAGACCTACGAGCAGTACTTC	CSARDSKTKTSGKTYEQYF
.	many	TRBV7-2	TRBJ2-3	TGTGCCAGCAGCCCAGCGTTACCAGCAGATACGCAGTATTTT	CASSPALPADTQYF
.	many	TRBV30	TRBJ1-4	TGTGCCTGGAGGGGGGGCGTCGAAAAACTGTTTTTT	CAWRGGVEKLFF
.	many	TRBV20-1	TRBJ2-3	TGCAGTGCTAGAGTGGCGGGACCGGGAGATACGCAGTATTTT	CSARVAGPGDTQYF
.	few	TRBV6-5	TRBJ1-1	TGTGCCAGCAGTTACTCGATTCTGGGACTAAGTGCTGAAGCTTTCTTT	CASSYSILGLSAEAFF
TRBD1	many	TRBV11-2	TRBJ2-2	TGTGCCAGCAGCAGCCGACAGGGCACCGGGGAGCTGTTTTTT	CASSSRQGTGELFF
.	many	TRBV2	TRBJ1-4	TGTGCCAGCAGCCCCCGCGCCGGCGGGACTAATGAAAAACTGTTTTTT	CASSPRAGGTNEKLFF
.	many	TRBV28	TRBJ1-2	TGTGCCAGCAGTTTAGCGACTGGCTACACCTTC	CASSLATGYTF
TRBD2	many	TRBV12-3/TRBV12-4	TRBJ2-7	TGTGCCAGCAGTCCCCGCCAGCGGGAGGTCTCCTACGAGCAGTACTTC	CASSPRQREVSYEQYF
.	many	TRBV28	TRBJ2-3	TGTGCCAGCAGTTTGGAACACGATACAGATACGCAGTATTTT	CASSLEHDTDTQYF
TRBD1	few	TRBV12-3/TRBV12-4	TRBJ2-1	TGTGCCATCCCGACAGGGATTGGCAATGAGCAGTTCTTC	CAIPTGIGNEQFF
.	.	TRBV28	TRBJ1-5	TGTGCCAGCAGTTTGTGGGGGCGCGGGTCTTTCTATAGTCAGCCCCAGCATTTT	CASSLWGRGSFYSQPQHF
.	many	TRBV3-1	TRBJ1-1	TGTGCCAGCAGCCAGCTCTCGGGCAACACTGAAGCTTTCTTT	CASSQLSGNTEAFF
.	many	TRBV6-1	TRBJ2-7	TGTGCCAGCAGACAGGGTTTCTACGAGCAGTACTTC	CASRQGFYEQYF
TRBD1	.	TRBV10-2	TRBJ1-2	TGCGCCAGCAGTGAATTACAAGGGGGCGGCTACACCTTC	CASSELQGGGYTF
TRBD1	many	TRBV28	TRBJ2-7	TGTGCCAGCAGGCCGCGGACAGGGGGCTACGAGCAGTACTTC	CASRPRTGGYEQYF
.	many	TRBV11-2	TRBJ2-7	TGTGCCAGCAGCTTAGTTTCGTGGGGACTCATGACCTACGAGCAGTACTTC	CASSLVSWGLMTYEQYF
.	.	TRBV7-2	TRBJ2-7	TGTGCCAGCAGCTTGGCACAGGCTTGGTACGAGCAGTACTTC	CASSLAQAWYEQYF
.	many	TRBV27	TRBJ1-5	TGTGCCAGCAGTTTAGGGGCAGCGATCAATCAGCCCCAGCATTTT	CASSLGAAINQPQHF
.	.	TRBV28	TRBJ1-5	TGTGCCAGCAGTTTATATACGCTGGCCGAAGGGGATCAGCCCCAGCATTTT	CASSLYTLAEGDQPQHF
TRBD2	.	TRBV11-1	TRBJ2-1	TGTGCCAGCAGCTTACAGACTAGCGGGAGCTCTGAGCAGTTCTTC	CASSLQTSGSSEQFF
.	few	TRBV6-2/TRBV6-3	TRBJ2-3	TGTGCCAGCAGTCAGACGGAAGTTGGAGATACGCAGTATTTT	CASSQTEVGDTQYF